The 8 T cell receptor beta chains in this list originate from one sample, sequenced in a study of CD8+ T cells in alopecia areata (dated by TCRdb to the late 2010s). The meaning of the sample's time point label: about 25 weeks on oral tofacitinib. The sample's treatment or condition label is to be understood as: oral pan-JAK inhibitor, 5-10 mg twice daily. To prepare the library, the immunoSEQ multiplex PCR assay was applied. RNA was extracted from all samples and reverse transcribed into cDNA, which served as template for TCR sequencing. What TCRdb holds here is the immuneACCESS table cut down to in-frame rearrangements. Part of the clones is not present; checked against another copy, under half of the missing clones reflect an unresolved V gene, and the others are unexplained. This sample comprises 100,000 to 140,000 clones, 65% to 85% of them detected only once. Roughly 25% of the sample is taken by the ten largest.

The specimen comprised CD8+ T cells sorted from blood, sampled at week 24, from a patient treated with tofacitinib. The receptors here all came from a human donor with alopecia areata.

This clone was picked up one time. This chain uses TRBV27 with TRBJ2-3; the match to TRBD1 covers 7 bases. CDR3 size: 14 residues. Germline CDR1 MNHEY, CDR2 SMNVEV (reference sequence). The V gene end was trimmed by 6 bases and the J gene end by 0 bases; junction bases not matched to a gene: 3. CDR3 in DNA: TGTGCCAGCAGCCTACAGGGGAGCACAGATACGCAGTATTTT. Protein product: CASSLQGSTDTQYF.

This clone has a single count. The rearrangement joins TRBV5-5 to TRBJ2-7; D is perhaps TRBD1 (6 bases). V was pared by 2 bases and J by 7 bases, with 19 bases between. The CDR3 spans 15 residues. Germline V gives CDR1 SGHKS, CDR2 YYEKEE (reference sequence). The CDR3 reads CASSFRKDSLGEQYF. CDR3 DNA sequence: TGTGCCAGCAGCTTCAGAAAGGACAGCCTAGGGGAGCAGTACTTC.

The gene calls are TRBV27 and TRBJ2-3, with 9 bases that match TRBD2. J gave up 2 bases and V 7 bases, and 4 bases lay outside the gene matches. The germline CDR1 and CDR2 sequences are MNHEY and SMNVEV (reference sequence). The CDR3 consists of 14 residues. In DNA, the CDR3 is TGTGCCAGCACCTTAGCGGGGGCCACAGATACGCAGTATTTT. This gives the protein CASTLAGATDTQYF.

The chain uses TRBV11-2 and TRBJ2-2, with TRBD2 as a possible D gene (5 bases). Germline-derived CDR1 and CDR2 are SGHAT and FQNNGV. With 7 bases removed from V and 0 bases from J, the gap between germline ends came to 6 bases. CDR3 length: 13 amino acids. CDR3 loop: CASTDSNTGELFF. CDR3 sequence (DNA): TGTGCCAGCACGGACTCGAACACCGGGGAGCTGTTTTTT.

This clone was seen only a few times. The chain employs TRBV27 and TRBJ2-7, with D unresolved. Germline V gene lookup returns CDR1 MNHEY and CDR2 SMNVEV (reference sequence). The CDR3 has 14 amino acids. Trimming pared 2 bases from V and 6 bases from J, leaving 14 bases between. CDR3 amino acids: CASSLGALSSEQYF. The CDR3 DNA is TGTGCCAGCAGTTTAGGTGCCCTCTCGTCCGAGCAGTACTTC.

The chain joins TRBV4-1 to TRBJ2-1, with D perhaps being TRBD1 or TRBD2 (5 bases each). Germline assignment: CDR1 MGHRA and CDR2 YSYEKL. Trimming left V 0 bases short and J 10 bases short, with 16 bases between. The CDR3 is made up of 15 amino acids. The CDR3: CASSQEPLGRDEQFF. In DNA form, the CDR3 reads TGCGCCAGCAGCCAAGAACCCCTCGGCCGGGACGAGCAGTTCTTC.

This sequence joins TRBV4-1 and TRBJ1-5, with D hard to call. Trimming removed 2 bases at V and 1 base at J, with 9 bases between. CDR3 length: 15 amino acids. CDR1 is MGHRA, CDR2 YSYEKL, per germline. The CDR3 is CASSQFVGSNQPQHF. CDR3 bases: TGCGCCAGCAGCCAATTCGTGGGGAGCAATCAGCCCCAGCATTTT.

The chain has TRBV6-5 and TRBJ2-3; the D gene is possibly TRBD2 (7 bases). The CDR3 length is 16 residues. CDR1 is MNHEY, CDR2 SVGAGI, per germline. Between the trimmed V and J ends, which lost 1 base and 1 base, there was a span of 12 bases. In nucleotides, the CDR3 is TGTGCCAGCAGTTACTTGGGGGGGCGGGGCACAGATACGCAGTATTTT. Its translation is CASSYLGGRGTDTQYF.